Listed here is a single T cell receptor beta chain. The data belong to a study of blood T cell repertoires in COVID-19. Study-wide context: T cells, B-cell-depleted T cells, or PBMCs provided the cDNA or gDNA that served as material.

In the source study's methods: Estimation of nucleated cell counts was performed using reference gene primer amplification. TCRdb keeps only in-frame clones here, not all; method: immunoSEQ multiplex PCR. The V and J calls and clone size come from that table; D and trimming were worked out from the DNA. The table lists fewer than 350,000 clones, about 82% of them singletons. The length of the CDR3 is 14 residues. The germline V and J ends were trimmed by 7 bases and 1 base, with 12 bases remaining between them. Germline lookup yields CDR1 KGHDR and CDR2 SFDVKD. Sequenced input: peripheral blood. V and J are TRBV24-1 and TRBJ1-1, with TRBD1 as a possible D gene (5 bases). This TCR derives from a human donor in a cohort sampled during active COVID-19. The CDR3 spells CATSRGQSNTEAFF. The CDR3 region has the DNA TGTGCCACCAGCCGAGGACAATCGAACACTGAAGCTTTCTTT.